The rows below give T cell receptor beta chains drawn from one sample of a study of post-analysis software for immune sequencing data. Each CDR3 protein is one row after TCRdb ran MiXCR on the PCR reads. The sample shows 750,000 to 950,000 distinct CDR3 sequences, roughly half of them seen only once. Input material: blood. These TCRs come from a girl aged 5-17 years with multiple sclerosis. Both conserved end residues are trimmed from each CDR3. Fields, in order: V gene, CDR3 protein.

V: TRBV6-5; CDR3: ASSLTEIAKNIQY
V: TRBV27; CDR3: ASSTRDSDTQY
V: TRBV7-9; CDR3: ASSSTGTPKGTPSYEQY
V: TRBV5-1; CDR3: ASSATGTSPYEQY
V: TRBV29-1; CDR3: IEGDGYT
V: TRBV11-3; CDR3: ASSPSAESDTQY
V: TRBV5-1; CDR3: ASSKTGVYGYT
V: TRBV10-3; CDR3: AISESTSFQF
V: TRBV20-1; CDR3: SAISRGLRYEAF
V: TRBV12-3/TRBV12-4; CDR3: ASRTRGNEQF
V: TRBV7-9; CDR3: AGGQTESARAYEQY
V: TRBV16; CDR3: ASSQAGVNQPQH
V: TRBV20-1; CDR3: SARDFQVQETQY
V: TRBV29-1; CDR3: SVELAGGPPEQY
V: TRBV9; CDR3: ASSVGAMTGGQETQY
V: TRBV5-1; CDR3: ASSSLNTDPYEQY
V: TRBV4-1; CDR3: ASSQGPGGQETQY
V: TRBV29-1; CDR3: SANYVHEQY
V: TRBV25-1; CDR3: ASSEPQGRIYGQY
V: TRBV7-8; CDR3: ASSRSGGKQY
V: TRBV20-1; CDR3: SARDLGRGAYEQY
V: TRBV20-1; CDR3: SAQTAVLTDTQY
V: TRBV3-1; CDR3: ASSQYGHPSYT
V: TRBV5-1; CDR3: ASSLSVDTGELF
V: TRBV20-1; CDR3: SARVASGRANEQF
V: TRBV28; CDR3: ASGGLPISNEQF
V: TRBV5-1; CDR3: ASSLEVSGGSYGYT
V: TRBV12-3/TRBV12-4; CDR3: ASTLGLGGNYEQY
V: TRBV6-7; CDR3: ASSGALAGPELTDTQY
V: TRBV29-1; CDR3: SVEDLGYNEQF
V: TRBV10-3; CDR3: AISEFSGNEQY
V: TRBV5-1; CDR3: ASSLAAGSNQPQH
V: TRBV20-1; CDR3: SAPGLAGGVSYEQY
V: TRBV5-6; CDR3: AGSLGVNRDRRSLEQY
V: TRBV7-2; CDR3: ASSLALTTQETQY